This entry lists 22 T cell receptor beta chains sequenced from one sample in a study of CXCR3-negative and CXCR3-positive naive CD8 T cells (dated by TCRdb to the late 2010s). What the work shows at the level of the full study, not this receptor alone: TRB CDR3s from CXCR3-positive naive cells showed higher hydrophobicity (lower Kidera factor 4), lower energy, and higher strength and volume indices than CXCR3-negative naive cells.

These TCRs' antigens remain unknown. Data came from a NextSeq 550. The Human TCR Profiling Kit (MiLaboratory) was used to prepare UMI-labeled 5' RACE TRB cDNA libraries. TCRdb reprocessed the reads and assigns one entry to each CDR3 protein sequence, leaving out DNA. The sample table on file contains tens of thousands of distinct CDR3 sequences. Under 0.95% of the sample is taken by the ten largest. The sequencing sample was made of naive CXCR3+ CD8+ T cells from blood. The intended sense of this specimen's cell subset or site label: CD45RO-CCR7+CD27+CD95- naive CD8+ T cells expressing CXCR3 (TNR3+). The source is a human donor in good health. Some clones in this sample may be carry-over from other donors' samples.

This chain joins TRBV4-1 and TRBJ1-5. Germline CDR1 and CDR2: MGHRA and YSYEKL. There are 13 residues in the CDR3. The CDR3 sequence: CASSPTGFEPQHF.

The chain uses TRBV29-1 and TRBJ2-3; no DNA is available, so the TRBD1 call from TCRdb remains unchecked. The CDR3 runs to 14 residues. Germline V gene lookup returns CDR1 SQVTM and CDR2 ANQGSEA. The CDR3: CSVPGTGSTDTQYF.

V is TRBV29-1 and J is TRBJ2-3; no DNA is available, so the TRBD1 call from TCRdb remains unchecked. Germline CDR1 and CDR2: SQVTM and ANQGSEA. The CDR3 covers 16 residues. The CDR3 region is CSVEGGGGRSTDTQYF.

The genes are TRBV29-1 and TRBJ2-4; TCRdb lists TRBD2, though no DNA is available to test this call. The CDR3 contains 15 residues. The germline V gene has CDR1 SQVTM and CDR2 ANQGSEA. CDR3 amino acids: CSVEGSPLAKNIQYF.

The chain uses TRBV7-7 and TRBJ2-2; TCRdb reports TRBD1, a call that lacks DNA to check it against. The germline V gene encodes CDR1 SSHAT and CDR2 FNYEAQ (reference sequence). CDR3 length equals 15 residues. The CDR3 loop is CASSPPGIRPGELFF. The full variable domain, its missing parts supplied by reference TRBV7-7 and TRBJ2-2, is GAGVSQSPRYKVTKRGQDVTLRCDPISSHATLYWYQQALGQGPEFLTYFNYEAQPDKSGLPSDRFSAERPEGSISTLTIQRTEQRDSAMYRCASSPPGIRPGELFFGEGSRLTVL.

The rearrangement links TRBV19 to TRBJ2-7. Germline V lookup: CDR1 LNHDA, CDR2 SQIVND (reference sequence). The CDR3 has 15 amino acids. CDR3 residues: CASSGSDGIAYEQYF.

This chain connects TRBV11-3 to TRBJ2-7; TCRdb returns TRBD1, unconfirmable since there is no DNA. The germline V gene has CDR1 SGHNT and CDR2 YENEEA. The CDR3 runs 13 residues. The CDR3 protein is CASSYRASYEQYF. Complete variable domain (other parts from reference TRBV11-3 and TRBJ2-7): EAGVVQSPRYKIIEKKQPVAFWCNPISGHNTLYWYLQNLGQGPELLIRYENEEAVDDSQLPKDRFSAERLKGVDSTLKIQPAELGDSAVYLCASSYRASYEQYFGPGTRLTVT.

The genes are TRBV4-1 and TRBJ2-5; TCRdb outputs TRBD2, but without DNA this stays unchecked. Germline lookup yields CDR1 MGHRA and CDR2 YSYEKL. The CDR3 length is 15 residues. The CDR3 loop is CASSSWEGSQETQYF.

This rearrangement joins TRBV4-1 to TRBJ1-1; TCRdb's D gene call, TRBD1, goes unchecked for lack of DNA. This CDR3 is built from 14 residues. The germline gives CDR1 MGHRA, CDR2 YSYEKL. The CDR3 here is CASSQVGGRTEAFF.

The rearrangement uses TRBV6-6 and TRBJ2-1; absent DNA, TCRdb's TRBD2 call cannot be checked. The V gene's germline CDR1 is MNHNY and CDR2 SVGAGI (reference sequence). The CDR3 sequence is 12 residues long. Here the CDR3 reads CASSPGLFEQFF.

This chain connects TRBV6-2 or TRBV6-3 to TRBJ2-7; TCRdb outputs TRBD2, but without DNA this stays unchecked. The CDR3 spans 12 residues. The germline gives CDR1 MNHEY, CDR2 SVGEGT. CDR3 residues: CASNPPGYEQYF.

The gene calls are TRBV6-6 and TRBJ2-1; TCRdb outputs TRBD1, but without DNA this stays unchecked. Per the germline V gene, CDR1 is MNHNY and CDR2 is SVGAGI (reference sequence). This CDR3 has 12 amino acids. The CDR3 loop is CAARASLNEQFF.

The chain recombines TRBV29-1 with TRBJ2-1; TCRdb gives TRBD1 as the D gene, but with no DNA this cannot be confirmed. Looked up from germline, CDR1 is SQVTM and CDR2 is ANQGSEA. This CDR3 contains 12 residues. CDR3 loop: CSVGGKPNEQFF.

This rearrangement joins TRBV11-2 to TRBJ2-1. CDR3 length: 13 residues. The V gene's germline CDR1 is SGHAT and CDR2 FQNNGV. CDR3 protein: CASSLGPVDEQFF.

J is TRBJ2-3 and V is TRBV7-9; TCRdb calls TRBD1, which cannot be checked without DNA. CDR3 size: 16 residues. Germline V gene sequence: CDR1 SEHNR, CDR2 FQNEAQ (reference sequence). The CDR3 protein is CASSPSSGGDTDTQYF.

The genes are TRBV4-3 and TRBJ1-1; checking the TCRdb D call of TRBD1 is not possible without DNA. This CDR3 is built from 15 residues. In germline, CDR1 is LGHNA, CDR2 YSLEER. The CDR3 sequence is CASSPSDRGDTEAFF.

The chain combines TRBV28 with TRBJ1-5. The CDR3 sequence is 14 residues long. The V gene's germline CDR1 is MDHEN and CDR2 SYDVKM. CDR3 in amino acids: CASSFRDSNQPQHF.

V gene TRBV10-3 combines with J gene TRBJ1-3. Per germline, CDR1 ENHRY and CDR2 SYGVKD. This CDR3 is 15 amino acids long. This CDR3 is CAIRETEVAGNTIYF.

The rearrangement joins TRBV5-1 to TRBJ2-1; the TRBD1 assignment by TCRdb is unverifiable without DNA. CDR1 is SGHRS, CDR2 YFSETQ, per germline. This CDR3 has 14 residues. The CDR3 protein is CASSLGGGYNEQFF.

V and J are TRBV7-9 and TRBJ1-1; the D call of TRBD1 rests on TCRdb alone, since no DNA is present to check it. Germline CDR1 reads SEHNR; CDR2 reads FQNEAQ (reference sequence). The CDR3 is made up of 17 amino acids. CDR3 protein: CASSSDRGRYTNTEAFF.

This chain uses TRBV28 with TRBJ1-1; TCRdb selects TRBD1, and the lack of DNA leaves this call unchecked. This CDR3 contains 20 residues. The germline V gene has CDR1 MDHEN and CDR2 SYDVKM. The CDR3 loop is CASSFWQGYVQAKQNTEAFF.

The genes are TRBV2 and TRBJ2-5; TCRdb returns TRBD1, unconfirmable since there is no DNA. Germline V gene sequence: CDR1 SNHLY, CDR2 FYNNEI. The CDR3 is 16 amino acids. CDR3 sequence reads: CASRDPGQGGQETQYF. Based on the CDR3 plus reference TRBV2 and TRBJ2-5, the full variable domain is EPEVTQTPSHQVTQMGQEVILRCVPISNHLYFYWYRQILGQKVEFLVSFYNNEISEKSEIFDDQFSVERPDGSNFTLKIRSTKLEDSAMYFCASRDPGQGGQETQYFGPGTRLLVL.